The 28 T cell receptor beta chains below all came from one sample that was sequenced in a study of blood T cell repertoires in COVID-19. Sequencing used immunoSEQ multiplex PCR; TCRdb keeps in-frame clones, though not all of them. The table records some 160,000 clones, 65% to 85% of them present only once. The sample was peripheral blood. All receptors derive from an elderly woman with acute or convalescent COVID-19.

V usage is TRBV2 and J usage is TRBJ2-7; 8 nucleotides align to TRBD1. This CDR3 contains 15 residues. CDR1 and CDR2 from the germline V gene are SNHLY and FYNNEI. Unmatched junction bases numbered 9, after V lost 7 bases and J lost 1 base. The CDR3 here is CASIPDRGLSYEQYF. As DNA, the CDR3 is TGTGCCAGCATTCCCGACAGGGGCCTGTCCTACGAGCAGTACTTC.

This clone showed up just a few times. The chain links TRBV5-8 to TRBJ1-5; 7 bases match TRBD1. Germline V gene data show CDR1 as SGHTS and CDR2 as YDEGEE. The length of the CDR3 is 16 residues. Trimming took 4 bases from V and 0 from J; bases not matched to a gene: 7. As DNA, the CDR3 is TGTGCCAGCAGCCGGGGACAGATGTATAGCAATCAGCCCCAGCATTTT. Amino acids: CASSRGQMYSNQPQHF.

This chain connects TRBV15 to TRBJ2-2; D might be TRBD1 (5 bases). This CDR3 is 15 amino acids long. The germline gives CDR1 LNHNV, CDR2 YYDKDF (reference sequence). V lost 0 bases to trimming and J lost 3 bases, with 8 bases between them. The CDR3 protein is CATSRDRAYTGELFF. The CDR3 coding sequence is TGTGCCACCAGCAGAGACAGGGCCTACACCGGGGAGCTGTTTTTT. The whole variable domain, filled in from reference TRBV15 and TRBJ2-2, reads DAMVIQNPRYQVTQFGKPVTLSCSQTLNHNVMYWYQQKSSQAPKLLFHYYDKDFNNEADTPDNFQSRRPNTSFCFLDIRSPGLGDTAMYLCATSRDRAYTGELFFGEGSRLTVL.

The chain employs TRBV2 and TRBJ2-7; 11 nucleotides align to TRBD1. The ends lost 8 bases at V and 2 bases at J; junction bases unmatched: 11. The CDR3 spans 16 residues. Germline V gives CDR1 SNHLY, CDR2 FYNNEI. This CDR3 is CASSLPGQGVTYEQYF. CDR3 sequence (DNA): TGTGCCAGCTCCCTCCCGGGACAGGGGGTGACCTACGAGCAGTACTTC.

This clone was recorded only once. The chain combines TRBV5-3 with TRBJ2-1; 8 bases align to TRBD2. TRBV5-3 is flagged as an ORF with uncertain function. The CDR3 is made up of 14 amino acids. Germline trimming cut 5 bases from V and 0 bases from J; bases unmatched to any gene: 1. This CDR3 reads CARSGTSSYNEQFF. The CDR3, as DNA: TGTGCCAGAAGTGGGACTAGCTCCTACAATGAGCAGTTCTTC.

This clone was counted a single time. The chain recombines TRBV6-5 with TRBJ1-2; D call uncertain. Germline V gives CDR1 MNHEY, CDR2 SVGAGI. V was pared by 1 base and J by 4 bases, with 4 bases between. The length of the CDR3 is 12 residues. CDR3 sequence: CASSYLSYGYTF. The CDR3 DNA reads TGTGCCAGCAGTTACTTGAGCTATGGCTACACCTTC.

The chain joins TRBV19 to TRBJ1-5; TRBD1 is a possible D gene (5 bases). Germline V lookup: CDR1 LNHDA, CDR2 SQIVND (reference sequence). The V end was cut by 3 bases, the J end by 2 bases, with 11 bases between. This CDR3 contains 15 residues. The CDR3 DNA follows: TGTGCCAGTAGTATCGGGGGACGGGGCAATCAGCCCCAGCATTTT. Protein product: CASSIGGRGNQPQHF.

This chain joins TRBV7-9 and TRBJ2-7; D unclear. V was shortened by 1 base and J by 4 bases, with 14 bases between the two germline ends. The CDR3 spans 15 residues. CDR1 and CDR2 from the germline V gene are SEHNR and FQNEAQ (reference sequence). The CDR3 reads CASSLDGSPPYEQYF. CDR3 in DNA: TGTGCCAGCAGCTTAGACGGTAGCCCCCCATACGAGCAGTACTTC.

Details on this clone: Other DNA sequences in the same sample also yield this CDR3. The chain uses TRBV10-1 and TRBJ1-1; D unresolved. Trimming pared 6 bases from V and 0 bases from J, leaving 8 bases between. Germline V gives CDR1 WNHNN, CDR2 SYGVQD (reference sequence). This CDR3 region has 13 residues. The CDR3 reads CASSQDLNTEAFF. DNA of the CDR3: TGCGCCAGCAGCCAAGACTTGAACACTGAAGCTTTCTTT.

There are a few counts of this clone. This chain links TRBV5-1 with TRBJ2-7; 13 bases align to TRBD2. This CDR3 comprises 14 residues. The germline V gene has CDR1 SGHRS and CDR2 YFSETQ. The V gene end was trimmed by 2 bases and the J gene end by 8 bases; junction bases not matched to a gene: 4. CDR3 residues: CASSLQGLAGQQYF. In nucleotides, the CDR3 is TGCGCCAGCAGCTTACAGGGACTAGCGGGGCAGCAGTACTTC.

Here the CDR3 DNA reads TGCGCCAGCAGTCAATATCAGGGAAATCAGCCCCAGCATTTT. Amino acids: CASSQYQGNQPQHF. The genes are TRBV23-1 and TRBJ1-5; D might be TRBD1 (5 bases). TRBV23-1 has ORF status, its function being uncertain. V lost 1 base and J 4 bases, leaving 8 bases between the germline ends. The CDR3 has 14 amino acids.

The rearrangement uses TRBV7-9 and TRBJ2-2; 10 nucleotides line up with TRBD2. CDR1 and CDR2 (germline): SEHNR, FQNEAQ (reference sequence). J lost 2 bases, V lost 4 bases, and 10 bases had no gene match. This CDR3 spans 18 amino acids. CDR3 protein: CASSSLITSGVNTGELFF. The CDR3 nucleotides are TGTGCCAGCAGCTCGCTAATTACTAGCGGGGTTAACACCGGGGAGCTGTTTTTT.

The gene calls are TRBV29-1 and TRBJ2-6, with 7 bases that match TRBD1. Trimming at V came to 6 bases and at J to 0 bases, leaving 11 bases not matched to a gene. The germline V gene encodes CDR1 SQVTM and CDR2 ANQGSEA. The CDR3 is 17 residues long. The CDR3 loop is CSVQGQEKTSGANVLTF. CDR3 in DNA: TGCAGCGTACAAGGACAGGAAAAAACCTCTGGGGCCAACGTCCTGACTTTC.

V is TRBV5-6 and J is TRBJ1-1, with D perhaps matching TRBD1 (6 bases). Germline V gene data show CDR1 as SGHDT and CDR2 as YYEEEE. The CDR3 consists of 17 residues. The ends were cut back, 1 base at V and 0 bases at J, with 16 bases in the middle. The CDR3 loop is CASSLRLTGNMNTEAFF. The CDR3 DNA reads as TGTGCCAGCAGCTTGAGGCTAACAGGGAATATGAACACTGAAGCTTTCTTT. Full variable domain (outside the CDR3, taken from reference TRBV5-6 and TRBJ1-1): DAGVTQSPTHLIKTRGQQVTLRCSPKSGHDTVSWYQQALGQGPQFIFQYYEEEERQRGNFPDRFSGHQFPNYSSELNVNALLLGDSALYLCASSLRLTGNMNTEAFFGQGTRLTVV.

This clone has just one count. The J gene is TRBJ1-2, the V gene TRBV29-1, with a possible D match to TRBD1 (5 bases). Trimming removed 1 base at V and 1 base at J, with 10 bases between. The CDR3 loop spans 14 amino acids. Germline V gene data show CDR1 as SQVTM and CDR2 as ANQGSEA. The CDR3 spells CSVEAGGNNYGYTF. CDR3 bases: TGCAGCGTTGAAGCGGGGGGAAATAACTATGGCTACACCTTC.

The chain couples TRBV9 to TRBJ2-7, with 10 bases fitting TRBD2. The germline CDR1 and CDR2 sequences are SGDLS and YYNGEE. Trimming took 5 bases from V and 1 from J; bases not matched to a gene: 6. This CDR3 has 15 amino acids. The CDR3 here is CASSPSGSSSYEQYF. The CDR3 nucleotides read TGTGCCAGCAGTCCTAGCGGGAGTAGTTCCTACGAGCAGTACTTC.

The chain joins TRBV10-2 to TRBJ1-6; unclear D gene. V lost 1 base, J lost 9 bases, and 7 bases lay in between. Per germline, CDR1 WSHSY and CDR2 SAAADI. This CDR3 has 13 residues. The CDR3 is CASSELEGSPLHF. Written as DNA, the CDR3 is TGCGCCAGCAGTGAGTTGGAGGGTTCACCCCTCCACTTT.

This chain connects TRBV6-1 to TRBJ2-7; TRBD1 aligns across 7 bases. CDR1 and CDR2 from the germline V gene are MNHNS and SASEGT. This CDR3 contains 15 residues. Trimming took 2 bases from V and 3 from J; bases not matched to a gene: 7. In DNA form, the CDR3 reads TGTGCCAGCAGTGAACAAACAGGGGTTCACTACGAGCAGTACTTC. Its translation is CASSEQTGVHYEQYF.

The rearrangement uses TRBV27 and TRBJ2-7; no firm D call. The CDR3 has 14 amino acids. Germline-derived CDR1 and CDR2 are MNHEY and SMNVEV (reference sequence). V dropped 2 bases and J dropped 6 bases, with 14 bases sitting between them. The CDR3 DNA reads TGTGCCAGCAGTTTAAAAGCCTCTTCGATCGAGCAGTACTTC. Protein product: CASSLKASSIEQYF.

The chain uses TRBV12-3 or TRBV12-4 and TRBJ1-2, with TRBD1 as a possible D gene (6 bases). The ends were cut back, 3 bases at V and 2 bases at J, with 7 bases in the middle. The CDR3 has 13 amino acids. The CDR3 region is CASSFQGNYGYTF. CDR3 sequence (DNA): TGTGCCAGCAGTTTTCAGGGGAACTATGGCTACACCTTC.

The chain combines TRBV5-1 with TRBJ2-7; 9 nucleotides align to TRBD1. This CDR3 spans 16 amino acids. Trimming at V came to 0 bases and at J to 3 bases, leaving 7 bases not matched to a gene. The germline CDR1 and CDR2 sequences are SGHRS and YFSETQ. In DNA, the CDR3 is TGCGCCAGCAGCTTGGGTTCCGGGACAGGGCTCTACGAGCAGTACTTC. This sequence encodes CASSLGSGTGLYEQYF. Full variable domain (outside the CDR3, taken from reference TRBV5-1 and TRBJ2-7): KAGVTQTPRYLIKTRGQQVTLSCSPISGHRSVSWYQQTPGQGLQFLFEYFSETQRNKGNFPGRFSGRQFSNSRSEMNVSTLELGDSALYLCASSLGSGTGLYEQYFGPGTRLTVT.

V usage is TRBV30 and J usage is TRBJ2-1, with D possibly TRBD2 on 6 matching bases. Trimming stripped 2 bases from V and 7 bases from J, with 12 bases between. This CDR3 is built from 13 residues. CDR1 GTSNPN and CDR2 SVGIG come from the germline V gene (reference sequence). The chain's CDR3 is CAWSSASENEQFF. The DNA of the CDR3 is TGTGCCTGGAGTTCGGCTAGCGAGAATGAGCAGTTCTTC. Variable domain in full (rest from reference TRBV30 and TRBJ2-1): SQTIHQWPATLVQPVGSPLSLECTVEGTSNPNLYWYRQAAGRGLQLLFYSVGIGQISSEVPQNLSASRPQDRQFILSSKKLLLSDSGFYLCAWSSASENEQFFGPGTRLTVL.

The chain has TRBV2 and TRBJ1-2; no firm D call. The germline V gene has CDR1 SNHLY and CDR2 FYNNEI. CDR3 size: 14 residues. V was pared by 4 bases and J by 10 bases, with 19 bases between. The DNA of the CDR3 is TGTGCCAGCAGTGTTGACGGAGTTAGGTTTGTCTACACCTTC. Residues: CASSVDGVRFVYTF.

This sequence joins TRBV6-6 and TRBJ1-2, with TRBD1 identical over 11 bases. The V gene end was trimmed by 8 bases and the J gene end by 4 bases; junction bases not matched to a gene: 6. CDR1 and CDR2 (germline): MNHNY, SVGAGI (reference sequence). CDR3 size: 14 residues. CDR3 coding DNA: TGTGCCAGCGGACCCGGGACAGGGGGCTATGGCTACACCTTC. Encoded protein: CASGPGTGGYGYTF.

The chain couples TRBV30 to TRBJ1-3; D is ambiguous. The V gene lost 1 base and the J gene lost 0 bases, with 4 bases spanning the gap. This CDR3 is 13 amino acids long. The germline CDR1 and CDR2 sequences are GTSNPN and SVGIG (reference sequence). The CDR3 nucleotides read TGTGCCTGGAGTGGGGCCTCTGGAAACACCATATATTTT. Translation gives CAWSGASGNTIYF.

A few counts support this clone. The genes are TRBV12-5 and TRBJ1-4; D is possibly TRBD1 (5 bases). This CDR3 has 15 amino acids. Trimming left V 2 bases short and J 10 bases short, with 17 bases between. Per germline, CDR1 LGHNT and CDR2 FRNRAP. The CDR3 reads CASGLTGGRFGKLFF. The CDR3 coding sequence is TGTGCTAGTGGTTTGACCGGGGGAAGATTCGGAAAACTGTTTTTT.

This chain links TRBV28 with TRBJ1-6; D gene ambiguous. Germline loops: CDR1 MDHEN, CDR2 SYDVKM. The CDR3 has 15 amino acids. Deletions cut 6 bases from V and 5 bases from J, with 14 bases between. CDR3 bases: TGTGCCAGCAGAACCCCGCGGGCAGATAATTCACCCCTCCACTTT. It codes for CASRTPRADNSPLHF.

The chain recombines TRBV19 with TRBJ1-6; D may be TRBD1 (6 bases). The CDR3 is 14 residues long. Germline values: CDR1 LNHDA, CDR2 SQIVND (reference sequence). V was shortened by 6 bases and J by 10 bases, with 16 bases between the two germline ends. CDR3 amino acids: CASSLQGQKSPLHF. In nucleotides, the CDR3 is TGTGCCAGTAGCTTACAGGGCCAAAAATCACCCCTCCACTTT.